The subject of this entry is one T cell receptor beta chain. Study processing details: Amplifying reference gene primers gave estimates of nucleated cell counts. Produced via immunoSEQ multiplex PCR; TCRdb's table is partial and in-frame only. Clone size and V and J calls were adopted from that table, with D and trimming inferred from the DNA. The sample carries approximately 240,000 clones, around 90% recorded once. The data belong to a study of blood T cell repertoires in COVID-19. Overall study context: The origin of the acute and convalescent COVID-19 samples was the United States, Italy and Spain.

V shed 1 base and J 0 bases; nucleotides not matched to a gene: 7. CDR3 length equals 17 residues. Germline V gene lookup returns CDR1 KGHSH and CDR2 LQKENI. Sequencing was performed on PBMCs or T cells enriched from blood (not recorded which). The clonotype comes from a woman in her 30s with acute COVID-19. V is TRBV18 and J is TRBJ2-7; 9 bases are shared with TRBD1. CDR3 protein: CASSPLEAGQGSYEQYF. CDR3 nucleotides: TGTGCCAGCTCACCACTCGAAGCGGGACAGGGCTCCTACGAGCAGTACTTC. Supplemented by reference TRBV18 and TRBJ2-7, the full variable domain reads NAGVMQNPRHLVRRRGQEARLRCSPMKGHSHVYWYRQLPEEGLKFMVYLQKENIIDESGMPKERFSAEFPKEGPSILRIQQVVRGDSAAYFCASSPLEAGQGSYEQYFGPGTRLTVT.